This T cell receptor beta chain was recovered during a study of OX40 agonist ivuxolimab in advanced cancers. For the study in its entirety: The costimulatory receptor OX40 (CD134) was targeted by ivuxolimab, a fully human IgG2 agonistic monoclonal antibody. Intravenous ivuxolimab was administered to patients every 2 weeks at six dose levels: 0.01, 0.1, 0.3, 1.5, 3 and 10 mg/kg. Of the approximately 54 dose-escalation patients, hepatocellular carcinoma was present in around 20, melanoma in some 15, renal cell carcinoma in 9 and head and neck cancer in 9. A male proportion of roughly 80% and a mean age of 60 years, ranging from roughly 23 to 90, were recorded for the dose-escalation cohort. Patients were allowed to have had prior anti-PD-1, anti-PD-L1 or anti-CTLA-4 therapy, and approximately 39% of the dose-escalation patients had been treated with checkpoint inhibitors. Partial responses were achieved by three dose-escalation patients, of whom one had hepatocellular carcinoma and two had cutaneous melanoma. The point of sequencing TCRbeta in the periphery was to test whether ivuxolimab changed TCR sequence diversity and drove clonal T-cell expansion. The monotherapy dose-escalation portion (N of about 47 patients) of the phase I ivuxolimab trial is reported in the paper.

Points on this clone: The antigen it recognizes is unknown. The input lacks base qualities; no much larger clone sits a single base away.

Patients with autoimmune disease history or receiving systemic immunosuppression were excluded from the trial. Peripheral blood for TCR sequencing was collected from all dose cohorts at baseline, on cycle 4 day 1, and on cycle 7 day 1. The samples were taken from a phase I, first-in-human, multicenter, open-label dose-escalation trial of ivuxolimab. Adults with locally advanced or metastatic melanoma, renal cell carcinoma, hepatocellular carcinoma or head and neck squamous cell carcinoma were enrolled in the trial. Before TCR sequencing, CD4+ and CD8+ T cells were separately sorted from peripheral blood. For sequencing of the TCRbeta CDR3 region, genomic DNA was extracted from the sorted cells. The immunoSEQ Assay was used to sequence the TCRbeta CDR3 regions. The immuneACCESS repertoire file appears here via TCRdb, limited to in-frame rearrangements. These files lack a portion of the clones; in checked studies, under half of the deficit traces to unresolved V genes, and the cause of the others is not known. In this sample the table shows around 61,000 clones, roughly 80% of which occur a single time. 4.5% to 5% of the sample is taken by the ten largest.

Summary of the overall study and its limitations: In the 0.1-3.0 mg/kg groups, partial responders had among the lowest normalized peripheral clonal expansion, particularly in CD8+ T cells. Low levels of normalized T-cell clonal expansion were also seen in some patients who did not respond. Clonal expansion of both CD4+ and CD8+ blood T cells was observed from baseline to week 6 at doses 0.1 to 3.0 mg/kg. On average, CD8+ T cells showed more expanded clones than CD4+ T cells after ivuxolimab. The antigen specificity of the clonally expanded peripheral T cells was not determined.

The sample consisted of CD4+ or CD8+ T cells sorted from blood, taken in a trial of the OX40 agonist ivuxolimab. The sequence came from an adult with an advanced solid tumor such as melanoma, head and neck, liver or kidney cancer.

The CDR3 region reads CASSQGMGRRSGFNEKLFF. The nucleotides are TGCGCCAGCAGCCAAGGGATGGGGCGCAGAAGCGGCTTTAATGAAAAACTGTTTTTT. The receptor chain draws on TRBV4-3 and TRBJ1-4; the D gene is perhaps TRBD1, on 5 matching bases. The CDR3 contains 19 residues, cysteine and phenylalanine counted. Here the CDR3 DNA is all that survives: 57 bases in frame from base 1. Reading the germline V gene gives CDR1 LGHNA and CDR2 YSLEER. Trimming takes 1 base from V and 4 bases from J, and the germline ends sit 22 bases apart.